This T cell receptor beta chain was observed in a study of cytomegalovirus exposure and HLA in healthy donors. Both 60 Vbeta primers and 13 Jbeta primers went into the PCR. Sequencing was performed with immunoSEQ multiplex PCR; in TCRdb, only in-frame clones are kept and a portion is missing. This sample carries about 56,000 clones, about four fifths of them seen once, and the ten largest clones take around 1.5%. As to this clone: Its antigen is undetermined.

Whole-study findings and limits: More clonal expansion characterized HLA-associated TCR beta chains than equally common others in a later analysis.

The donors, nominally healthy at sampling, likely had unrecorded immune exposures. Material: PBMCs. This TCR came from a man aged 35 to 55 in good health and CMV-seronegative.

The CDR3 spells CASSLGQGTLNSPLHF. CDR3 sequence (DNA): TGCGCCAGCAGCTTGGGACAGGGAACACTAAATTCACCCCTCCACTTT. The V call is TRBV5-1, the J call TRBJ1-6, with 7 bases identical to TRBD1. The CDR3 length is 16 residues. Germline values: CDR1 SGHRS, CDR2 YFSETQ. The ends lost 0 bases at V and 7 bases at J; junction bases unmatched: 7.